This T cell receptor (beta chain) originates from a study of persistence of HIV-infected CD4 T cells. Whole-study context: The sample holds CD4+ T cells responsive to CMV or HIV-1 Gag. Notes on the study in general: TCRbeta richness was lower in CMV- and Gag-responding cells than in anti-CD3/anti-CD28-responding cells.

Sequencing used immunoSEQ version 4 in survey mode. Each sample used up to roughly 1 ug genomic DNA diluted to approximately 9.2 ng/uL. Libraries were prepared by immunoSEQ multiplex PCR; TCRdb keeps only in-frame clonotypes and omits some of them. This table has 40,000 to 55,000 clones, more than 70% appearing once. CDR3 length: 14 residues. Per germline, CDR1 MNHEY and CDR2 SVGAGI. V was trimmed by 8 bases and J by 3 bases, leaving 16 bases between them. Comments on this clone: Its antigen is as yet unknown.

The stimulus was lysate of CMV-infected fibroblasts, 8.5 to 10 ug/mL. CD40L/CD69 double-negative CD45RO-high memory CD4+ T cells were collected. The rearrangement uses TRBV6-5 and TRBJ1-1; possible D gene TRBD1, 5 bases. Sequenced here: CD4+ T cells sorted from PBMCs after approximately 18-hour stimulation, sampled from a patient who received antiretroviral therapy. This TCR came from an adult man with HIV who was CMV-seropositive. This CDR3 reads CASGDGGWYTEAFF. CDR3 DNA sequence: TGTGCCAGCGGGGACGGCGGTTGGTACACTGAAGCTTTCTTT.